This T cell receptor (beta chain) was sequenced in a study of T cell responses to AZD1222 COVID-19 vaccine. Study information: Analysis merged second doses at about 4 or about 12 weeks.

Study-wide points: Per reports, nearly half of all spike-specific TCRs target regions that are unmutated in variants. Mostly white British, mostly female donors; authors suggested clonal diversity may be underestimated.

This table comes from immunoSEQ multiplex PCR, and its TCRdb copy is limited to in-frame clones, with some not included. This repertoire shows 100,000 or so clones, about nine tenths found once; its top ten account for 1.3%. The CDR3 covers 14 residues. J lost 4 bases, V lost 2 bases, and 4 bases had no gene match. Germline V lookup: CDR1 KGHSH, CDR2 LQKENI. Notes on this clone: Its specificity is unknown.

The V and J genes are TRBV18 and TRBJ1-2, with TRBD1 matching over 7 bases. Source: peripheral blood, taken on day 0 of AZD1222 vaccination. This TCR derives from an adult in good health. The DNA for the CDR3 is TGTGCCAGCTCACCAAGACAGGGCCGCTATGGCTACACCTTC. It yields the protein CASSPRQGRYGYTF.